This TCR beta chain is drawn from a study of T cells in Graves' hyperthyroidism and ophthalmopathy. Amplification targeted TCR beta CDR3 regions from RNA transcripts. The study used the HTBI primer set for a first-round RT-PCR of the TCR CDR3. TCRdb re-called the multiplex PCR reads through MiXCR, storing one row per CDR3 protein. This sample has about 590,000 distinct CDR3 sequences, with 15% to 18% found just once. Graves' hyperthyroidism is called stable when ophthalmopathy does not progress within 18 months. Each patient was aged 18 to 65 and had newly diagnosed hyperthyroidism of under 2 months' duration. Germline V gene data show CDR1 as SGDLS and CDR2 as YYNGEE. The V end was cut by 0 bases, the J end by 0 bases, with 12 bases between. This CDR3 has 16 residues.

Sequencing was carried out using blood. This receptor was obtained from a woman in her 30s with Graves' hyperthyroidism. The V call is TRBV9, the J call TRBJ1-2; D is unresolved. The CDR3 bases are TGTGCCAGCAGCGTAGGATGGAAAGGGTCTAACTATGGCTACACCTTC. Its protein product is CASSVGWKGSNYGYTF. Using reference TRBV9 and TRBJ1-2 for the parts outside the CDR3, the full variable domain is DSGVTQTPKHLITATGQRVTLRCSPRSGDLSVYWYQQSLDQGLQFLIQYYNGEERAKGNILERFSAQQFPDLHSELNLSSLELGDSALYFCASSVGWKGSNYGYTFGSGTRLTVV.